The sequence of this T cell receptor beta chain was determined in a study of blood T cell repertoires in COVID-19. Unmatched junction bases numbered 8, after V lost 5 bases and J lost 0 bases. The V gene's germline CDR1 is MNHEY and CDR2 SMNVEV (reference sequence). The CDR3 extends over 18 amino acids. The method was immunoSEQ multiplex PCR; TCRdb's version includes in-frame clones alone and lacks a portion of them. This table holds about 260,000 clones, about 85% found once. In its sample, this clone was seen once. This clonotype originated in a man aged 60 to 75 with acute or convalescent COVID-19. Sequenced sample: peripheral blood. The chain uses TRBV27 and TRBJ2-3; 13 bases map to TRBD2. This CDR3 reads CASSPGLAGRSSTDTQYF. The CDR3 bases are TGTGCCAGCAGTCCGGGACTAGCGGGGCGATCTAGCACAGATACGCAGTATTTT.